This T cell receptor (beta chain) was sequenced during a study of patients and donors after allogeneic stem cell transplantation (dated by TCRdb to about 2020). The library was produced with RT-PCR. The sequencing machine was a NextSeq 550. The public reads were run again by TCRdb, first through fastp at Q25 and then through MiXCR, and only productive beta chains were kept. Under each unique CDR3 protein, matching rows form one entry showing the most common genes and DNA. The table for this sample lists roughly 230,000 distinct CDR3 sequences; roughly 14% of them were counted only once. Together, the top ten hold 11% of the sample. This clonotype turned up a few times. Its target antigen remains unknown. Base quality data are lacking; no much larger clone is found one base away. The receptor comes from a human donor who was either an allogeneic HSCT recipient or a stem cell or donor lymphocyte infusion donor (not recorded which). It is not recorded whose cells these are; they may come from a transplant donor. Source material: blood, either unsorted or a sorted T cell fraction (not recorded which).

CDR3 protein: CSVLDRDAYEQYF. DNA sequence: TGCAGCGTACTGGACAGGGATGCCTACGAGCAGTACTTC. The chain links TRBV29-1 with TRBJ2-7, with 8 junctional bases fitting TRBD1. The CDR3 spans 13 residues, from the cysteine through the phenylalanine. Only the CDR3 region is kept as DNA, spanning 39 bases read in frame from base 1. Via the germline V gene, CDR1 is SQVTM and CDR2 ANQGSEA. Clipping removes 6 bases from V and 2 bases from J, with 6 as the unmatched junction base count.